This TCR beta chain was captured by sequencing in a study of identical twins. General study findings and limits: Excess sharing between twins was weaker in beta out-of-frame sequences.

Germline V gives CDR1 SGHAT, CDR2 FQNNGV. The CDR3 spans 15 residues. V trimming: 6 bases; J trimming: 6 bases; junction bases outside the gene matches: 9. This clonotype was seen a few times. Its antigen is unknown. In TCRdb, the 5' RACE reads were re-called with MiXCR into one record per CDR3 protein. The data contain hundreds of thousands of distinct CDR3 sequences, 15% to 20% of them singletons. These data are also associated with another study on T cells expressing NK-cell markers. In that study: In 5 or 6 donors, dominant CD3+CD56+NKG2C+ clonotypes ranked among the top 10 CD8+ clonotypes.

The genes are TRBV11-2 and TRBJ2-1; 9 bases match TRBD2. This TCR came from a woman between 18 and 30 years old in good health. The sample comprised PBMCs. CDR3 amino acids: CASSQLAGRGNEQFF. For the CDR3, the DNA is TGTGCCAGCAGTCAGCTAGCGGGACGGGGCAATGAGCAGTTCTTC. Filled out from reference TRBV11-2 and TRBJ2-1, the complete variable domain reads EAGVAQSPRYKIIEKRQSVAFWCNPISGHATLYWYQQILGQGPKLLIQFQNNGVVDDSQLPKDRFSAERLKGVDSTLKIQPAKLEDSAVYLCASSQLAGRGNEQFFGPGTRLTVL.